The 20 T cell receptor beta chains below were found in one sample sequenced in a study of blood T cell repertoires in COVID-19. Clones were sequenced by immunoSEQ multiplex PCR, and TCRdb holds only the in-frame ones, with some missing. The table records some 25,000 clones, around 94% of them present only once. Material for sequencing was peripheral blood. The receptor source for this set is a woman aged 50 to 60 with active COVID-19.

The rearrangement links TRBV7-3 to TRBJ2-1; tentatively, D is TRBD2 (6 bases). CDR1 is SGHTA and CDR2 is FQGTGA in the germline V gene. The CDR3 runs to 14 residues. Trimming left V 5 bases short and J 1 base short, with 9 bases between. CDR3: CASSPRGSYNEQFF. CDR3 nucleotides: TGTGCCAGCAGCCCTCGGGGGTCCTACAATGAGCAGTTCTTC.

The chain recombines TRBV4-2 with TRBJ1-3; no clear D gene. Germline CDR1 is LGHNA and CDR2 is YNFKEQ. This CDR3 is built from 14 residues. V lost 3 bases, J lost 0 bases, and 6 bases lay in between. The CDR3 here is CASSHGSSGNTIYF. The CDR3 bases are TGTGCCAGCAGCCATGGGAGCTCTGGAAACACCATATATTTT.

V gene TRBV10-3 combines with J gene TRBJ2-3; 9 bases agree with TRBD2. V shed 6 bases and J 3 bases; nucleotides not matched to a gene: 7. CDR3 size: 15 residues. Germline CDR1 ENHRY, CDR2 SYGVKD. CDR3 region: CAIRRGGGGTDTQYF. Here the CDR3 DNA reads TGTGCCATCAGGCGGGGGGGCGGAGGGACAGATACGCAGTATTTT.

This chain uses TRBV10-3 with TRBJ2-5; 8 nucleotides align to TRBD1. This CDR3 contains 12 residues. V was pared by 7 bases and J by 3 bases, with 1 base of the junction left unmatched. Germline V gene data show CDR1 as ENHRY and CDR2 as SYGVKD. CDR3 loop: CAIKDREETQYF. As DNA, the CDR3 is TGTGCCATCAAGGACAGGGAAGAGACCCAGTACTTC.

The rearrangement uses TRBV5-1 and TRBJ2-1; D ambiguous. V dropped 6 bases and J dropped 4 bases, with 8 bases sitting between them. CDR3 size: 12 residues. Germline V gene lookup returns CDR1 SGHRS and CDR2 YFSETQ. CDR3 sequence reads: CASTINYNEQFF. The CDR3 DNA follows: TGCGCCAGCACTATAAATTACAATGAGCAGTTCTTC.

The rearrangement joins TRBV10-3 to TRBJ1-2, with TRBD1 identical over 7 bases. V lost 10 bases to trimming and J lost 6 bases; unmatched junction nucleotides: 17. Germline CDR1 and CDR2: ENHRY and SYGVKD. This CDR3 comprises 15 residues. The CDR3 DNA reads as TGTGCCACCACCTCCTGGGGGACAGAGATAGATGGCTACACCTTC. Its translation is CATTSWGTEIDGYTF.

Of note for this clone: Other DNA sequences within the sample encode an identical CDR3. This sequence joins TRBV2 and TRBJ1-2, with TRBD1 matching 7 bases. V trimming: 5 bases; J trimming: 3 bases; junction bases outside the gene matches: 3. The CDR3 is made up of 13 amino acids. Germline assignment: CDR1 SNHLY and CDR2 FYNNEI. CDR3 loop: CASSRTGDYGYTF. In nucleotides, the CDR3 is TGTGCCAGCAGTCGTACAGGGGACTATGGCTACACCTTC.

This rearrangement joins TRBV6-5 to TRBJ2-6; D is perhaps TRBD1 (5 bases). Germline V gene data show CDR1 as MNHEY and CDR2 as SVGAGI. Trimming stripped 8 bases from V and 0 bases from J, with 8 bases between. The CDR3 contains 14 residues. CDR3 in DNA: TGTGCCAGCGGGGCGACCTCTGGGGCCAACGTCCTGACTTTC. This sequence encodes CASGATSGANVLTF.

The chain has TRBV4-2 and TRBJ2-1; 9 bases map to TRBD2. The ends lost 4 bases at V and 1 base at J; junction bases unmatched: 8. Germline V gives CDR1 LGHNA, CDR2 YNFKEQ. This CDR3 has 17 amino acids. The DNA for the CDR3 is TGTGCCAGCAGCCCCATTGGTAGCGGGGGATCCTACAATGAGCAGTTCTTC. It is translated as CASSPIGSGGSYNEQFF.

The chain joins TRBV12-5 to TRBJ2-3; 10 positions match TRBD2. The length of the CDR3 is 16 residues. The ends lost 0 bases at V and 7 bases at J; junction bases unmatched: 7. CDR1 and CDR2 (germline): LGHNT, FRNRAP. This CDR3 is CASGLVLASGRNTQYF. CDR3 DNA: TGTGCTAGTGGTTTGGTACTGGCTAGCGGGAGAAATACGCAGTATTTT.

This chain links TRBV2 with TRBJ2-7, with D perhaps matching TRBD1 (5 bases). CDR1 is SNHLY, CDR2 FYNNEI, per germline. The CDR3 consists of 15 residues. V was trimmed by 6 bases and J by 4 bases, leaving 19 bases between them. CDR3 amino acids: CASRMGRAEFYEQYF. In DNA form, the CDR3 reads TGTGCCAGCAGGATGGGCAGGGCCGAATTTTACGAGCAGTACTTC.

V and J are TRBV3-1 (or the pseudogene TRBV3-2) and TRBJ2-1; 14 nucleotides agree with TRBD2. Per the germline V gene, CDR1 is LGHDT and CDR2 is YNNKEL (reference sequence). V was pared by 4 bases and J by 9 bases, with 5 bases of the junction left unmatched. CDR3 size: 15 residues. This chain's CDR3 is CASSRGLAGATEQFF. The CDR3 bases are TGTGCCAGCAGCCGGGGACTAGCGGGGGCTACTGAGCAGTTCTTC.

The chain's CDR3 is CASSGTGSGELFF. In nucleotides, the CDR3 is TGCGCCAGCAGCGGGACAGGGTCCGGGGAGCTGTTTTTT. This rearrangement joins TRBV5-1 to TRBJ2-2, with TRBD1 matching 9 bases. V was clipped by 4 bases and J by 6 bases; unmatched bases: 1. CDR3 length equals 13 residues. CDR1 is SGHRS, CDR2 YFSETQ, per germline.

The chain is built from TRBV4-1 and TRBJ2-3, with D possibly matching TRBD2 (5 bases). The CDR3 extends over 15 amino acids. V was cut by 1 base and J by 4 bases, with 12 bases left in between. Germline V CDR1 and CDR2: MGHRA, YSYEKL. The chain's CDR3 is CASSQVTGSADTQYF. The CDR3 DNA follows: TGCGCCAGCAGCCAAGTGACGGGTAGCGCAGATACGCAGTATTTT.

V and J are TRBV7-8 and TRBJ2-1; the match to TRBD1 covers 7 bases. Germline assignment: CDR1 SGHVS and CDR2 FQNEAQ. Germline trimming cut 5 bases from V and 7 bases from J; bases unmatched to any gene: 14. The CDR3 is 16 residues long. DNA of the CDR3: TGTGCCAGCAGCCCTCCGGCGAACAGGGGTCGAAATGAGCAGTTCTTC. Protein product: CASSPPANRGRNEQFF.

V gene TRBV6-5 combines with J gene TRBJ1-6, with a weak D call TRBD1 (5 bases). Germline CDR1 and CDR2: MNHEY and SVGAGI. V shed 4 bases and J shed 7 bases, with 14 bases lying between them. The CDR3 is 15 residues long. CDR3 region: CASSSWREGNSPLHF. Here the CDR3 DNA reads TGTGCCAGCAGTTCATGGAGGGAGGGGAATTCACCCCTCCACTTT.

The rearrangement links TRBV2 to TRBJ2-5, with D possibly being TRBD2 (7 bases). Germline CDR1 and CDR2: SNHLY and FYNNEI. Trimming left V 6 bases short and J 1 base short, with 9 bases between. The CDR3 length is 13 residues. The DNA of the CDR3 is TGTGCCAGCAGGGGGGGGGCCCAAGAGACCCAGTACTTC. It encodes CASRGGAQETQYF. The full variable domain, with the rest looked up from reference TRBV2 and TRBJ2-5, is EPEVTQTPSHQVTQMGQEVILRCVPISNHLYFYWYRQILGQKVEFLVSFYNNEISEKSEIFDDQFSVERPDGSNFTLKIRSTKLEDSAMYFCASRGGAQETQYFGPGTRLLVL.

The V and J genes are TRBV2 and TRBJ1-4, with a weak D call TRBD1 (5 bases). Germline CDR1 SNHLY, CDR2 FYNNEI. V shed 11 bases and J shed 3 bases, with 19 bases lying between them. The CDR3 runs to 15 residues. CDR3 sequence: CAWQTVPRSNEKLFF. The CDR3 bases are TGTGCCTGGCAGACAGTCCCCCGGTCTAATGAAAAACTGTTTTTT.

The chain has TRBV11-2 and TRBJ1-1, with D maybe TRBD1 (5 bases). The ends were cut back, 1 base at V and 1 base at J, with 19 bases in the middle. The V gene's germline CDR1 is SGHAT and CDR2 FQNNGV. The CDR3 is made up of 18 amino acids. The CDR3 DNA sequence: TGTGCCAGCAGCTTAGCTGTAGGGGCTCCGACTGGGAACACTGAAGCTTTCTTT. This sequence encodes CASSLAVGAPTGNTEAFF.

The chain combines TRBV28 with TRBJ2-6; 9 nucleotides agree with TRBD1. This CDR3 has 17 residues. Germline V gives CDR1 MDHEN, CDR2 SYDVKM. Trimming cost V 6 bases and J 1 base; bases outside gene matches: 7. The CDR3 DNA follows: TGTGCCAGCAGCCCTCGGACAGGGGAGTCTGGGGCCAACGTCCTGACTTTC. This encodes CASSPRTGESGANVLTF.